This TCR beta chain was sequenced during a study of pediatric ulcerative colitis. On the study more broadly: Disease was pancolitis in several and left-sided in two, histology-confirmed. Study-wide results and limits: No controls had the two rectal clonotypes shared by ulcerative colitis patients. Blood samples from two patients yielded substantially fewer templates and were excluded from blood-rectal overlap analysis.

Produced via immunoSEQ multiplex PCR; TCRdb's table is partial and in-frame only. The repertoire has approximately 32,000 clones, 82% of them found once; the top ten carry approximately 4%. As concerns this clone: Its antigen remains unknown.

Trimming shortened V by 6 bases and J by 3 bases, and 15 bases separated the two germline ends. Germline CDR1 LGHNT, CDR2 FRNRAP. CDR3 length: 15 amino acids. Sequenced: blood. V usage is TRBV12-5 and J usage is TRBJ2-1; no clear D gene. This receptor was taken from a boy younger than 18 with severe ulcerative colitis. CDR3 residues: CASGAKTQGYNEQFF. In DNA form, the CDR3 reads TGTGCTAGTGGCGCAAAAACTCAAGGCTACAATGAGCAGTTCTTC.